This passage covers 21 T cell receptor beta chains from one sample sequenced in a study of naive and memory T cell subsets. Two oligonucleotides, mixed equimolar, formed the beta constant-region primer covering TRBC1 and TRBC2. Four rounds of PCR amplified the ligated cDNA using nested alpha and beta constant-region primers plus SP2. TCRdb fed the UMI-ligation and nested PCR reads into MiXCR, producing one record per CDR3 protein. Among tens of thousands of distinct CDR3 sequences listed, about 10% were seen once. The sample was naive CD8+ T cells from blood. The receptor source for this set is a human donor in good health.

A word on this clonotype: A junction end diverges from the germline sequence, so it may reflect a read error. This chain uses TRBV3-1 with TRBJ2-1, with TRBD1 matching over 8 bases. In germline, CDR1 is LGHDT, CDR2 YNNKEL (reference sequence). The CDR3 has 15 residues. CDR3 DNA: TGTGCCAGGAGCCAAGGTCCCCCAGACAGGGGAGAGCAGTTCTTC. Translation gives CARSQGPPDRGEQFF.

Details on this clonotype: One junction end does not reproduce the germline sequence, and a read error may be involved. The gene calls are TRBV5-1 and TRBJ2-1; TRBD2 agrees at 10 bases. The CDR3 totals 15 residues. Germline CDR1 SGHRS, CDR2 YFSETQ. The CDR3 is CAGSWTSGAYNEQFF. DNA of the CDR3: TGCGCCGGCAGCTGGACTAGCGGTGCTTACAATGAGCAGTTCTTC.

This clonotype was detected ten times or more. Written as DNA, the CDR3 is TGCAGTGCTAGGAGCGGTCTCTACAATGAGCAGTTCTTC. The encoded protein is CSARSGLYNEQFF. The chain couples TRBV20-1 to TRBJ2-1; perhaps TRBD2 as D (5 bases). The CDR3 has 13 amino acids. Germline V gene lookup returns CDR1 DFQATT and CDR2 SNEGSKA (reference sequence). V lost 3 bases, J lost 3 bases, and 9 bases lay in between.

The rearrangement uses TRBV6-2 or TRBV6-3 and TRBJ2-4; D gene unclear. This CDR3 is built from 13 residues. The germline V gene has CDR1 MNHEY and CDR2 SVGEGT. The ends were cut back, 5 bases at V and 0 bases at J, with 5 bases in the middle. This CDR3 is CASSRLAKNIQYF. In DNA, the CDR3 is TGTGCCAGCAGTCGACTAGCCAAAAACATTCAGTACTTC.

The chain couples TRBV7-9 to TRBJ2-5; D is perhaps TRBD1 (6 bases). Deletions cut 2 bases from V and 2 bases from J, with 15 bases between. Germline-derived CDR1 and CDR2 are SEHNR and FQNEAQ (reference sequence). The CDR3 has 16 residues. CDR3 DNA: TGTGCCAGCAGCTTATACCCGGGACACGAACAAGAGACCCAGTACTTC. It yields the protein CASSLYPGHEQETQYF.

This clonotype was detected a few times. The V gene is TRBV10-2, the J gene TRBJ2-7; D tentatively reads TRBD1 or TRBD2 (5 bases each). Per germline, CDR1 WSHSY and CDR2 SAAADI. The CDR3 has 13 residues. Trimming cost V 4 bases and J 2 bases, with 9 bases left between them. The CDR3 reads CASSARGTYEQYF. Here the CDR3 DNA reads TGCGCCAGCAGTGCCCGGGGCACCTACGAGCAGTACTTC.

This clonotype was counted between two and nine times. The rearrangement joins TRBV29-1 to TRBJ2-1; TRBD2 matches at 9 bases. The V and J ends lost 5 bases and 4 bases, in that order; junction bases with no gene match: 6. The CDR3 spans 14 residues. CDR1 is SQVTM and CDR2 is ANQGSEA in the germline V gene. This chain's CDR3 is CSVPGLARYNEQFF. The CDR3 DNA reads TGCAGCGTTCCCGGACTAGCGCGTTACAATGAGCAGTTCTTC.

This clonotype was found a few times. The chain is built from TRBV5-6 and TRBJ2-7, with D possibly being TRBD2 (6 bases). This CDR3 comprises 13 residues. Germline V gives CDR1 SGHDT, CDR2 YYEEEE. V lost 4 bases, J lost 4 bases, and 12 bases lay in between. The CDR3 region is CASSVGGMYEQYF. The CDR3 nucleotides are TGTGCCAGCAGCGTGGGCGGGATGTACGAGCAGTACTTC.

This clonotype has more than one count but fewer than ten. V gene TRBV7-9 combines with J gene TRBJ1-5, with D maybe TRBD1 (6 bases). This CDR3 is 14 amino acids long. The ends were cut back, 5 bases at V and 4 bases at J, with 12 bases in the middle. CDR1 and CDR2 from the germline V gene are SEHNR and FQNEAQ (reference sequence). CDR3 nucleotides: TGTGCCAGCAGCCCTCCGGACAGAAATCAGCCCCAGCATTTT. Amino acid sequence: CASSPPDRNQPQHF. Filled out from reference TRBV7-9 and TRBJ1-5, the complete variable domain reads DTGVSQNPRHKITKRGQNVTFRCDPISEHNRLYWYRQTLGQGPEFLTYFQNEAQLEKSRLLSDRFSAERPKGSFSTLEIQRTEQGDSAMYLCASSPPDRNQPQHFGDGTRLSIL.

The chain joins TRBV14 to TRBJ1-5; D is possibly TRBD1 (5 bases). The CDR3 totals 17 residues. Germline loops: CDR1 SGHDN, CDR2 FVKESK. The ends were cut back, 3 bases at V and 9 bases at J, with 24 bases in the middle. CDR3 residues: CASSHFRGLIEVRPQHF. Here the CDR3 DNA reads TGTGCCAGCAGCCATTTCCGGGGCTTGATAGAAGTGAGGCCCCAGCATTTT.

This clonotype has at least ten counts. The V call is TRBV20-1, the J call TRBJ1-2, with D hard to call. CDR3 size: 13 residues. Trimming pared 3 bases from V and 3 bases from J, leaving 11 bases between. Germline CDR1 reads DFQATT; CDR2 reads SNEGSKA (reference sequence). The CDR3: CSASRTSDYGYTF. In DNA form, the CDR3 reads TGCAGTGCTAGCCGAACGTCGGACTATGGCTACACCTTC.

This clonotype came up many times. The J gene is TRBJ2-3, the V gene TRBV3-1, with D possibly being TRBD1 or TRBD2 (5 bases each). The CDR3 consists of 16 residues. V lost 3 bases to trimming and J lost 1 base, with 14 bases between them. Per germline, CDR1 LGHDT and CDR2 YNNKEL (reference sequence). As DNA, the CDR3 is TGTGCCAGCAGCCAGGAGGACATCCAGGGCACAGATACGCAGTATTTT. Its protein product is CASSQEDIQGTDTQYF.

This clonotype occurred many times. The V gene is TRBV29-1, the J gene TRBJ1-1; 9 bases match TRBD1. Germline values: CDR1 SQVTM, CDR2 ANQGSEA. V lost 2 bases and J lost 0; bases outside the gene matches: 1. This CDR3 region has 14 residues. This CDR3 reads CSVERTGVNTEAFF. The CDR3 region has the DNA TGCAGCGTTGAACGGACAGGGGTGAACACTGAAGCTTTCTTT.

The CDR3 here is CASSGISTELFF. In DNA form, the CDR3 reads TGTGCCAGCAGCGGCATCTCGACGGAGCTGTTTTTT. The chain couples TRBV7-9 to TRBJ2-2; D gene unclear. The CDR3 spans 12 residues. Germline CDR1 reads SEHNR; CDR2 reads FQNEAQ (reference sequence). V shed 5 bases and J shed 10 bases, with 11 bases lying between them. The full variable domain, with the rest looked up from reference TRBV7-9 and TRBJ2-2, is DTGVSQNPRHKITKRGQNVTFRCDPISEHNRLYWYRQTLGQGPEFLTYFQNEAQLEKSRLLSDRFSAERPKGSFSTLEIQRTEQGDSAMYLCASSGISTELFFGEGSRLTVL.

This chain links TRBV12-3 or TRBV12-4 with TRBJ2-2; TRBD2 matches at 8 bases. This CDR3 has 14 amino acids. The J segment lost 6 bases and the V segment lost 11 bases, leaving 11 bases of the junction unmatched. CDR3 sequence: CAWVRREESGELFF. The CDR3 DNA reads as TGTGCCTGGGTGAGGCGGGAGGAGTCCGGGGAGCTGTTTTTT.

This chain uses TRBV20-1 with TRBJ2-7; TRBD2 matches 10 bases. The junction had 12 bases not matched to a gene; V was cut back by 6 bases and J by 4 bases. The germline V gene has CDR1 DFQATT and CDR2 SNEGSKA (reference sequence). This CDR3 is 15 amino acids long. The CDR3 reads CSALAAGGDVYEQYF. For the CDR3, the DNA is TGCAGTGCCTTGGCAGCGGGAGGGGATGTATACGAGCAGTACTTC.

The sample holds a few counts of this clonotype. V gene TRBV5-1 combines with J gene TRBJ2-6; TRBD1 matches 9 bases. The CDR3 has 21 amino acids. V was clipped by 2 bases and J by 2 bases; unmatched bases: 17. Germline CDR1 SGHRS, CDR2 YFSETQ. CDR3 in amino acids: CASSLPPGTGSGVPGANVLTF. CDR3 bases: TGCGCCAGCAGCTTACCCCCCGGGACAGGGTCTGGAGTCCCTGGGGCCAACGTCCTGACTTTC.

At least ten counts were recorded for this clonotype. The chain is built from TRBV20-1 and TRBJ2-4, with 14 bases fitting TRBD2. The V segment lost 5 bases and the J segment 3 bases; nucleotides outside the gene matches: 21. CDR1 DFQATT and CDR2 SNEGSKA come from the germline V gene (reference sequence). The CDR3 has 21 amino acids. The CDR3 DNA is TGCAGTGCTCCCGCGAGAATGACTAGCGGGAGGGCCTCAATTTACAAAAACATTCAGTACTTC. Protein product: CSAPARMTSGRASIYKNIQYF.

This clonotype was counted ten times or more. The CDR3 loop is CASSPYRGPETETQYF. The DNA for the CDR3 is TGTGCCAGCAGCCCATATAGGGGCCCCGAGACAGAGACCCAGTACTTC. This sequence joins TRBV7-6 and TRBJ2-5; TRBD1 might be the D (5 bases). Trimming took off 5 bases at V and 4 bases at J, with 20 bases between the two ends. Per the germline V gene, CDR1 is SGHVS and CDR2 is FNYEAQ. The CDR3 has 16 residues. The whole variable domain, filled in from reference TRBV7-6 and TRBJ2-5, reads GAGVSQSPRYKVTKRGQDVALRCDPISGHVSLYWYRQALGQGPEFLTYFNYEAQQDKSGLPNDRFSAERPEGSISTLTIQRTEQRDSAMYRCASSPYRGPETETQYFGPGTRLLVL.

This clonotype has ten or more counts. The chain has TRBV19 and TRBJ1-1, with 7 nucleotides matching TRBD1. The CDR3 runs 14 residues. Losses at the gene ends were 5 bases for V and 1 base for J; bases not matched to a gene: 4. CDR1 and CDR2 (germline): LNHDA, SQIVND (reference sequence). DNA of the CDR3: TGTGCCAGTAGTCCCCGGGACAGGAACACTGAAGCTTTCTTT. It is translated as CASSPRDRNTEAFF.

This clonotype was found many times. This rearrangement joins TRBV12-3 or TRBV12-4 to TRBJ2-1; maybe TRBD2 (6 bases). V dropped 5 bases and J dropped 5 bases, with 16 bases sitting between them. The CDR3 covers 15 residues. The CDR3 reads CASSLGLAIDNEQFF. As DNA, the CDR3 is TGTGCCAGCAGTCTGGGCCTAGCGATTGACAATGAGCAGTTCTTC.